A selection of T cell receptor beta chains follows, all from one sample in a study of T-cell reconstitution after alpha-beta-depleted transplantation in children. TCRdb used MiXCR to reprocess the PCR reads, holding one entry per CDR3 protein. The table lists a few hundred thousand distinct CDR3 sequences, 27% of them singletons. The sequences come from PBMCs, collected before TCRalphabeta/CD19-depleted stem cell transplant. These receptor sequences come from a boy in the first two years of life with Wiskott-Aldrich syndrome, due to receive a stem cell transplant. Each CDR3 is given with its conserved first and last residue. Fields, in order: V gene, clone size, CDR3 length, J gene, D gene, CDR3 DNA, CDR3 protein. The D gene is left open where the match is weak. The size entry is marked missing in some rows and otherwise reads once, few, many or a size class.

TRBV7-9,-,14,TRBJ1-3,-,TGTGCCAGCAGCTTAGGGGCCCCAATAAACACCATATATTTT,CASSLGAPINTIYF
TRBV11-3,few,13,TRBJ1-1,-,TGTGCCAGCAGCCAGAACCGGTACACTGAAGCTTTCTTT,CASSQNRYTEAFF
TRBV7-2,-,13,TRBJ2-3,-,TGTGCCAGCAGCTTACTGGCCATTCCCCCGCAGTATTTT,CASSLLAIPPQYF
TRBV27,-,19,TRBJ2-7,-,TGTGCCAGCAGTTTCCAGGCGGCAGTAAATAACAGGTTCTCCTACGAGCAGTACTTC,CASSFQAAVNNRFSYEQYF
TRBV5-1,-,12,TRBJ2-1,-,TGCGCCAGCTACTCTCTCTACAATGAGCAGTTCTTC,CASYSLYNEQFF
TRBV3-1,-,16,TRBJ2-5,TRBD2,TGTGCCAGCAGCCAAAGAGGACTAGCGGGAAAAGAGACCCAGTACTTC,CASSQRGLAGKETQYF
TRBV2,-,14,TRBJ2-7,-,TGTGCCAGCAGTGGAAGTGTGCGGTCCCACGAGCAGTACTTC,CASSGSVRSHEQYF
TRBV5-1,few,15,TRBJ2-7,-,TGCGCCAGCAGCTTGGGCACGGGGGCGTCCTACGAGCAGTACTTC,CASSLGTGASYEQYF
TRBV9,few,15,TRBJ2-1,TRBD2,TGTGCCAGCAGCGTGAGGACTAGCGGGAGGAATGAGCAGTTCTTC,CASSVRTSGRNEQFF
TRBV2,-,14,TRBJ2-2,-,TGTGCCAGCAAAGGACAGATTAACACCGGGGAGCTGTTTTTT,CASKGQINTGELFF
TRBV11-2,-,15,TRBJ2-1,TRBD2,TGTGCCAGCAGCCGGGGACTAGCGGCTACAGGGGAGCAGTTCTTC,CASSRGLAATGEQFF
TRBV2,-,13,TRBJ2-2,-,TGTGCCAGCAGCGGGAGTGAAGGCGGGGAGCTGTTTTTT,CASSGSEGGELFF
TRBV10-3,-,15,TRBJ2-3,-,TGTGCCATCAGTGAGTCGGAATCGTGGCCCCCCTGGGAGTATTTT,CAISESESWPPWEYF
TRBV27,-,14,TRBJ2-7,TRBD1,TGTGCCAGCAGTTACAGGGGGCAGGGCTACGAGCAGTACTTC,CASSYRGQGYEQYF
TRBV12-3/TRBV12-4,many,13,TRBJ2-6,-,TGTGCCAGCAGTGACTCTGGGGCCAACGTCCTGACTTTC,CASSDSGANVLTF
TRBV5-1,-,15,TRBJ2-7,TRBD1,TGCGCCAGCAGCTCACCCGACAGGGGAGGATACGAGCAGTACTTC,CASSSPDRGGYEQYF
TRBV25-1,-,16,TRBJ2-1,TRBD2,TGTGCCAGCAGTGTTCACCTAGCGGGAGTTAGTGATGAGCAGTTCTTC,CASSVHLAGVSDEQFF
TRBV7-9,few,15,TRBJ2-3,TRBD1,TGTGCCAGCAGCTTAGTGAGACAGGGTGCAGATACGCAGTATTTT,CASSLVRQGADTQYF
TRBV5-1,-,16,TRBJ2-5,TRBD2,TGCGCCAGCAGCTCGGGACTAGCGGGAGTTCAAGAGACCCAGTACTTC,CASSSGLAGVQETQYF
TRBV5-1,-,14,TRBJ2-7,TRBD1,TGCGCCAGCAGCTTGGCGGGACAGGGTAACGAGCAGTACTTC,CASSLAGQGNEQYF
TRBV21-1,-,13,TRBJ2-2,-,TGTGCCAGCAGCAGCGGACGGACTCCGGAGCTGTTTTTT,CASSSGRTPELFF
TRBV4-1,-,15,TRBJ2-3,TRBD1,TGCGCCAGCAGTAGAAGGACAGGTAGCACAGATACGCAGTATTTT,CASSRRTGSTDTQYF